Detailed here is one T cell receptor beta chain. The antigen is unknown. CDR3 length equals 17 residues. Germline V gives CDR1 MGHRA, CDR2 YSYEKL. Trimming at V came to 1 base and at J to 7 bases, leaving 11 bases not matched to a gene. MiXCR, applied by TCRdb to the 5' RACE reads, yields one record per CDR3 protein. The repertoire includes approximately 290,000 distinct CDR3 sequences, approximately 8% of them detected once, and approximately 22% sits in the top ten. This entry comes from a study of T-cell memory formation after mild COVID-19. General study results and limits: Clonal second-wave expansions that peaked on day 37 had unconfirmed SARS-CoV-2 specificity. The study detected some responding clones in pre-infection memory, suggesting cross-reactive memory joined.

This clonotype was sampled from a man aged 18 to 30 who had mild COVID-19 (a few samples of this study predate the infection). Cell type and time point are not known. The sequenced sample consisted of PBMCs or a T cell subset sorted from them (not recorded which). The chain carries TRBV4-1 and TRBJ1-2; 11 nucleotides match TRBD1. CDR3 nucleotides: TGCGCCAGCAGCCAAGCCACAGCCGGACAGGGGGCTTTTGGCTACACCTTC. Protein product: CASSQATAGQGAFGYTF.